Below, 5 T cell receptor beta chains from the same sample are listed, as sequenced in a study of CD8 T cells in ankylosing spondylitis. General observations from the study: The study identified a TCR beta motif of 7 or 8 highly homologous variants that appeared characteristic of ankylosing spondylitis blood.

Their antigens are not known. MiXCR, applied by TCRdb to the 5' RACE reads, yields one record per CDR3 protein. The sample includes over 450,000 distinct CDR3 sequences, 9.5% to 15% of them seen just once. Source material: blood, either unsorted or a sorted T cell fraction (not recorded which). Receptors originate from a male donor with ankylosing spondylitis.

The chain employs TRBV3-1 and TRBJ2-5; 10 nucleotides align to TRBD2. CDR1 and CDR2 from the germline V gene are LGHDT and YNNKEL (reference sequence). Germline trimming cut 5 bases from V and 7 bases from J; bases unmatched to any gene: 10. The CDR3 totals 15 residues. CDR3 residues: CASSKAAGGPWTQYF. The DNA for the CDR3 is TGTGCCAGCAGCAAAGCAGCGGGAGGGCCCTGGACCCAGTACTTC.

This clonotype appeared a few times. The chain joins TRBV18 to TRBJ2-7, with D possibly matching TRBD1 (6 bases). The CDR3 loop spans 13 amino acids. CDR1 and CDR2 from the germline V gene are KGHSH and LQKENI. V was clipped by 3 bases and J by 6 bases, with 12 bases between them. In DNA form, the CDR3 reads TGTGCCAGCTCACCTACAGGGATGGGCGAGCAGTACGTC. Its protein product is CASSPTGMGEQYV.

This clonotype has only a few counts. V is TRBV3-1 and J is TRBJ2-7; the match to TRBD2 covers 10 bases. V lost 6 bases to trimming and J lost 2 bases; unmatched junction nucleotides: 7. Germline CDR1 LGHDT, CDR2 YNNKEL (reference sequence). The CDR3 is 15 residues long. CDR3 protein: CASRGGTSGTYEQYF. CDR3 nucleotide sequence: TGTGCCAGCAGGGGGGGCACTAGCGGGACCTACGAGCAGTACTTC.

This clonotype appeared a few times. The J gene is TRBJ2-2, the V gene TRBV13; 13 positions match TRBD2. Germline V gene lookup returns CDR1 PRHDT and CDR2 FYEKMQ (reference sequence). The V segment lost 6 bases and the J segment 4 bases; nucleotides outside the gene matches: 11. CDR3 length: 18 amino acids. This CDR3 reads CASRPWTSGSRGTGELFF. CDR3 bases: TGTGCCAGCAGACCATGGACTAGCGGGAGCCGTGGCACCGGGGAGCTGTTTTTT.

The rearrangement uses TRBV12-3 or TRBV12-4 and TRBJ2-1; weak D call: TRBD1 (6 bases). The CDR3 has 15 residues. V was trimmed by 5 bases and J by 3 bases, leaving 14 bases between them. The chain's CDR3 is CASSPRDTRYNEQFF. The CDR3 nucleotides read TGTGCCAGCAGTCCCCGGGACACCCGCTACAATGAGCAGTTCTTC.